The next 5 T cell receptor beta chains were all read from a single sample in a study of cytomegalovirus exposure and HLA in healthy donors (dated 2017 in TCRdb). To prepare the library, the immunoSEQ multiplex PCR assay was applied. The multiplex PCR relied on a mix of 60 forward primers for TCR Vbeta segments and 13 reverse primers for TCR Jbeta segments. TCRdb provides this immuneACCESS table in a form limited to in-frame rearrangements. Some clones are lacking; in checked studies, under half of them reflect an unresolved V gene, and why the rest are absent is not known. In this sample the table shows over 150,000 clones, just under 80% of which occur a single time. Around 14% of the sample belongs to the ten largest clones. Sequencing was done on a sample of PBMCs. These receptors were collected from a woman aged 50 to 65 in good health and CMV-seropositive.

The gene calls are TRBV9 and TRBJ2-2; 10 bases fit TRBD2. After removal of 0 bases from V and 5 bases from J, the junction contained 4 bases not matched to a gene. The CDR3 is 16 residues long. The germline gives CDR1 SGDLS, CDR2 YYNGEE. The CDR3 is CASSVGSGGSTGELFF. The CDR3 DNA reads TGTGCCAGCAGCGTAGGTAGCGGGGGGAGTACCGGGGAGCTGTTTTTT.

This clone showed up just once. This chain's CDR3 is CASSQYRTGLQPQHF. CDR3 coding DNA: TGCGCCAGCAGTCAGTACAGGACAGGGCTTCAGCCCCAGCATTTT. The rearrangement joins TRBV10-2 to TRBJ1-5, with TRBD1 identical over 8 bases. Germline CDR1 and CDR2: WSHSY and SAAADI. Germline trimming cut 5 bases from V and 6 bases from J; bases unmatched to any gene: 9. The CDR3 is 15 amino acids.

CDR3 sequence (DNA): TGTGCCTGGGGACTAAGTTTTACCGGGGAGCTGTTTTTT. Amino acid sequence: CAWGLSFTGELFF. The chain combines TRBV30 with TRBJ2-2; D may be TRBD2 (6 bases). Trimming took 5 bases from V and 5 from J, leaving 12 bases between them. CDR1 and CDR2 from the germline V gene are GTSNPN and SVGIG (reference sequence). This CDR3 is 13 amino acids long. Based on the CDR3 plus reference TRBV30 and TRBJ2-2, the full variable domain is SQTIHQWPATLVQPVGSPLSLECTVEGTSNPNLYWYRQAAGRGLQLLFYSVGIGQISSEVPQNLSASRPQDRQFILSSKKLLLSDSGFYLCAWGLSFTGELFFGEGSRLTVL.

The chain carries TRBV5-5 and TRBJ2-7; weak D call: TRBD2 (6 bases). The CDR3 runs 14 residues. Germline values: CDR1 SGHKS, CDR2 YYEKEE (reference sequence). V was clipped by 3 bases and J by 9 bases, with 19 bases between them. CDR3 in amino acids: CASSSVRDAVRQYF. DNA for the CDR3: TGTGCCAGCAGCTCAGTGCGGGACGCAGTCCGGCAGTACTTC. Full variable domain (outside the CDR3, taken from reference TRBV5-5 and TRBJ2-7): DAGVTQSPTHLIKTRGQQVTLRCSPISGHKSVSWYQQVLGQGPQFIFQYYEKEERGRGNFPDRFSARQFPNYSSELNVNALLLGDSALYLCASSSVRDAVRQYFGPGTRLTVT.

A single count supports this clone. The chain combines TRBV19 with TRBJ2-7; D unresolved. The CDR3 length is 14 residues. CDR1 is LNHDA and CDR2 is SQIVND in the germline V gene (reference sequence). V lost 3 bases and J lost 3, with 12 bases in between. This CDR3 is CASSIMERGYEQYF. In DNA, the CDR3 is TGTGCCAGTAGTATCATGGAGAGAGGCTACGAGCAGTACTTC.